The 5 T cell receptor beta chains presented below share a single source sample, sequenced in a study of T-cell memory formation after mild COVID-19. MiXCR, run by TCRdb on the 5' RACE reads, gives a single entry per CDR3 protein. The sample includes about 350,000 distinct CDR3 sequences, over 13% of them seen just once. The sequencing input was PBMCs or a T cell subset sorted from them (not recorded which). All receptors come from a young man who had mild COVID-19 (a few samples of this study predate the infection). Cell type and time point are not known.

There are a few counts of this clonotype. The chain carries TRBV9 and TRBJ2-7, with 7 bases lining up with TRBD1. This CDR3 region has 14 residues. J gave up 2 bases and V 3 bases, and 5 bases lay outside the gene matches. CDR1 and CDR2 (germline): SGDLS, YYNGEE. This chain's CDR3 is CASSASGGAYEQYF. The CDR3 nucleotides read TGTGCCAGCAGCGCCTCAGGGGGAGCCTACGAGCAGTACTTC.

This chain uses TRBV20-1 with TRBJ1-2; D is uncertain. Trimming removed 0 bases at V and 2 bases at J, with 16 bases between. The length of the CDR3 is 16 residues. CDR1 DFQATT and CDR2 SNEGSKA come from the germline V gene (reference sequence). CDR3 amino acids: CSARDLGIGRNYGYTF. The CDR3 region has the DNA TGCAGTGCTAGAGATCTCGGTATAGGGAGAAACTATGGCTACACCTTC.

The chain recombines TRBV21-1 with TRBJ2-5; TRBD2, the table's D call, lacks a check against the DNA. TRBV21-1 is a pseudogene. This CDR3 has 18 amino acids. CDR3 bases: TGTGCCAGCAGCAAAGGGGAGACCATAGGTGGAGGTTTATGGACCAAGTACTTC. Encoded protein: CASSKGETIGGGLWTKYF.

The V and J genes are TRBV6-1 and TRBJ1-5; TRBD1 matches at 9 bases. The CDR3 covers 14 residues. The ends lost 6 bases at V and 7 bases at J; junction bases unmatched: 7. Germline V gives CDR1 MNHNS, CDR2 SASEGT. CDR3 region: CASRPTGTGQPQHF. CDR3 coding DNA: TGTGCCAGCAGGCCGACCGGGACAGGGCAGCCCCAGCATTTT.

This chain joins TRBV28 and TRBJ2-7; tentatively, D is TRBD1 or TRBD2 (6 bases each). Germline values: CDR1 MDHEN, CDR2 SYDVKM. The V and J ends lost 4 bases and 5 bases respectively, with 15 bases between them. The CDR3 length is 14 residues. CDR3 DNA: TGTGCCAGCAGTTCTCAGGGGACGGGGGACGAGCAGTACGTC. This codes for CASSSQGTGDEQYV.